The 18 T cell receptor beta chains listed next were all sequenced from one sample in a study of shared clonotypes between healthy human individuals. Using immunoSEQ multiplex PCR, the repertoire was profiled, and TCRdb retains in-frame clones only, with some absent. The sample has over a million clones, approximately 80% seen once. Sample: memory CD4+ T cells from PBMCs. Subset here: CD45RA-negative fraction. The origin of the receptors is a man younger than 35 in good health. Some clones in this sample may be carry-over from other donors' samples.

This clone was seen more than once but under ten times. The chain uses TRBV5-1 and TRBJ2-1; 7 bases agree with TRBD2. Losses at the gene ends were 4 bases for V and 3 bases for J; bases not matched to a gene: 4. In germline, CDR1 is SGHRS, CDR2 YFSETQ. This CDR3 spans 14 amino acids. CDR3 bases: TGCGCCAGCAGCAGGGGACTAAGCTACAATGAGCAGTTCTTC. Encoded protein: CASSRGLSYNEQFF. Filled out from reference TRBV5-1 and TRBJ2-1, the complete variable domain reads KAGVTQTPRYLIKTRGQQVTLSCSPISGHRSVSWYQQTPGQGLQFLFEYFSETQRNKGNFPGRFSGRQFSNSRSEMNVSTLELGDSALYLCASSRGLSYNEQFFGPGTRLTVL.

The chain couples TRBV7-2 to TRBJ1-3; TRBD1 is a possible D gene (6 bases). CDR1 SGHTA and CDR2 FQGNSA come from the germline V gene. V was trimmed by 1 base and J by 4 bases, leaving 11 bases between them. The CDR3 is made up of 15 amino acids. The CDR3 region is CASSLVWGAGNTIYF. Here the CDR3 DNA reads TGTGCCAGCAGCTTAGTTTGGGGGGCCGGAAACACCATATATTTT.

J is TRBJ2-7 and V is TRBV25-1; D not resolved. Germline V gene data show CDR1 as MGHDK and CDR2 as SYGVNS. This CDR3 has 11 residues. V dropped 5 bases and J dropped 5 bases, with 7 bases sitting between them. Written as DNA, the CDR3 is TGTGCCAGCAGTATAAGGGACGAGCAGTACTTC. Translated, it gives CASSIRDEQYF.

This clone was picked up one time. The CDR3 DNA is TGTGCCAGCACCAGCCAATCGGGAGGCGCAGCTTTCTTT. Encoded protein: CASTSQSGGAAFF. J is TRBJ1-1 and V is TRBV28, with D unresolved. Trimming took 7 bases from V and 10 from J, leaving 19 bases between them. The CDR3 covers 13 residues. Germline CDR1 is MDHEN and CDR2 is SYDVKM.

The chain couples TRBV2 to TRBJ1-1, with 7 bases that match TRBD1. This CDR3 comprises 15 residues. From germline, CDR1 is SNHLY and CDR2 FYNNEI. Unmatched junction bases numbered 6, after V lost 4 bases and J lost 1 base. The CDR3 bases are TGTGCCAGCAGTGGACTGACAGGGCGGAACACTGAAGCTTTCTTT. It encodes CASSGLTGRNTEAFF.

This chain uses TRBV7-2 with TRBJ1-2, with D hard to call. Trimming pared 4 bases from V and 5 bases from J, leaving 14 bases between. Germline V gives CDR1 SGHTA, CDR2 FQGNSA. This CDR3 is built from 14 residues. The CDR3 DNA reads as TGTGCCAGCAGCTCCCTCCCTCCTAGATATGGCTACACCTTC. As protein: CASSSLPPRYGYTF.

This clone appeared once. The gene calls are TRBV19 and TRBJ2-7, with 9 nucleotides matching TRBD2. V lost 4 bases, J lost 7 bases, and 11 bases stayed unmatched. CDR3 size: 15 residues. The V gene's germline CDR1 is LNHDA and CDR2 SQIVND (reference sequence). In nucleotides, the CDR3 is TGTGCCAGTAGTAGTCCGGTAGCGGGAGATAATGAGCAGTACTTC. The encoded protein is CASSSPVAGDNEQYF. Drawing the rest from reference TRBV19 and TRBJ2-7, the complete variable domain is DGGITQSPKYLFRKEGQNVTLSCEQNLNHDAMYWYRQDPGQGLRLIYYSQIVNDFQKGDIAEGYSVSREKKESFPLTVTSAQKNPTAFYLCASSSPVAGDNEQYFGPGTRLTVT.

The chain combines TRBV28 with TRBJ1-2, with 7 bases matching TRBD1. There are 14 residues in the CDR3. The trim removed 4 bases at V and 6 bases at J, leaving 8 bases unmatched. Germline V gene sequence: CDR1 MDHEN, CDR2 SYDVKM. The CDR3 coding sequence is TGTGCCAGCAGTTCACGTACAGGGGAAGATGGCTACACCTTC. This gives the protein CASSSRTGEDGYTF.

This clone was seen more than once but under ten times. The chain has TRBV11-1 and TRBJ1-1, with D hard to call. Trimming cost V 3 bases and J 7 bases, with 6 bases left between them. The CDR3 covers 11 residues. Germline CDR1 reads SGHAT; CDR2 reads FQDESV (reference sequence). In nucleotides, the CDR3 is TGTGCCAGCAGCTTCTGGGGTGAAGCTTTCTTT. Encoded protein: CASSFWGEAFF.

The rearrangement uses TRBV7-2 and TRBJ2-5, with D tentatively TRBD1 (6 bases). Germline values: CDR1 SGHTA, CDR2 FQGNSA. The CDR3 runs to 15 residues. Trimming cost V 1 base and J 7 bases, with 16 bases left between them. The CDR3 loop reads CASSLGPRTAGTQYF. CDR3 in DNA: TGTGCCAGCAGCTTAGGCCCACGGACAGCAGGGACCCAGTACTTC.

This chain connects TRBV12-5 to TRBJ2-3; 11 bases map to TRBD2. This CDR3 has 16 residues. The trim removed 8 bases at V and 2 bases at J, leaving 9 bases unmatched. CDR1 LGHNT and CDR2 FRNRAP come from the germline V gene. CDR3 loop: CASSSGTSGYTDTQYF. The CDR3 DNA follows: TGTGCTAGTTCCTCCGGGACTAGCGGTTACACAGATACGCAGTATTTT.

The chain couples TRBV5-1 to TRBJ2-7; maybe TRBD1 (5 bases). The CDR3 runs 15 residues. Trimming cost V 2 bases and J 2 bases, with 14 bases left between them. Germline values: CDR1 SGHRS, CDR2 YFSETQ. CDR3 residues: CASSFGRAFAYEQYF. The CDR3, as DNA: TGCGCCAGCAGCTTCGGCAGGGCCTTTGCCTACGAGCAGTACTTC.

This clone was picked up a small number of times. The chain couples TRBV2 to TRBJ1-1; tentative D call: TRBD1 (6 bases). Per germline, CDR1 SNHLY and CDR2 FYNNEI. CDR3 size: 13 residues. V dropped 4 bases and J dropped 4 bases, with 10 bases sitting between them. The CDR3 nucleotides read TGTGCCAGCAGTGTACAGGGATTCACTGAAGCTTTCTTT. Protein: CASSVQGFTEAFF.

The gene calls are TRBV5-1 and TRBJ2-3; D tentatively fits TRBD1 or TRBD2 (5 bases each). The CDR3 runs to 16 residues. V dropped 3 bases and J dropped 5 bases, with 19 bases sitting between them. Germline CDR1 reads SGHRS; CDR2 reads YFSETQ. CDR3 nucleotides: TGCGCCAGCAGCTGGGGCTTGAGAACTAGTATAGATACGCAGTATTTT. It translates to CASSWGLRTSIDTQYF.

V usage is TRBV28 and J usage is TRBJ2-3, with D perhaps TRBD1 (5 bases). The CDR3 length is 15 residues. Germline loops: CDR1 MDHEN, CDR2 SYDVKM. V lost 6 bases and J lost 1, with 14 bases in between. Written as DNA, the CDR3 is TGTGCCAGCAGGCCCTCTCTAGGGGGCACAGATACGCAGTATTTT. Encoded protein: CASRPSLGGTDTQYF. Drawing the rest from reference TRBV28 and TRBJ2-3, the complete variable domain is DVKVTQSSRYLVKRTGEKVFLECVQDMDHENMFWYRQDPGLGLRLIYFSYDVKMKEKGDIPEGYSVSREKKERFSLILESASTNQTSMYLCASRPSLGGTDTQYFGPGTRLTVL.

The V gene is TRBV28, the J gene TRBJ2-7; TRBD1 agrees at 11 bases. Trimming took 1 base from V and 2 from J; bases not matched to a gene: 7. The CDR3 is made up of 17 amino acids. Germline V CDR1 and CDR2: MDHEN, SYDVKM. CDR3 protein: CASSLSPGTGGAYEQYF. CDR3 DNA: TGTGCCAGCAGTTTATCCCCCGGGACAGGGGGGGCCTACGAGCAGTACTTC.

The rearrangement uses TRBV6-6 and TRBJ2-7, with a possible D match to TRBD1 (5 bases). The CDR3 spans 13 residues. V was pared by 1 base and J by 7 bases, with 11 bases between. The germline gives CDR1 MNHNY, CDR2 SVGAGI (reference sequence). The CDR3 sequence is CASSYLAGIEQYF. The CDR3 bases are TGTGCCAGCAGTTACTTGGCAGGGATAGAGCAGTACTTC.

The chain combines TRBV4-2 with TRBJ1-1, with D maybe TRBD1 (6 bases). Trimming cost V 3 bases and J 6 bases, with 11 bases left between them. Per the germline V gene, CDR1 is LGHNA and CDR2 is YNFKEQ. The CDR3 length is 13 residues. CDR3 DNA sequence: TGTGCCAGCAGCCACTTAGGGGGATCTGAAGCTTTCTTT. Protein: CASSHLGGSEAFF.